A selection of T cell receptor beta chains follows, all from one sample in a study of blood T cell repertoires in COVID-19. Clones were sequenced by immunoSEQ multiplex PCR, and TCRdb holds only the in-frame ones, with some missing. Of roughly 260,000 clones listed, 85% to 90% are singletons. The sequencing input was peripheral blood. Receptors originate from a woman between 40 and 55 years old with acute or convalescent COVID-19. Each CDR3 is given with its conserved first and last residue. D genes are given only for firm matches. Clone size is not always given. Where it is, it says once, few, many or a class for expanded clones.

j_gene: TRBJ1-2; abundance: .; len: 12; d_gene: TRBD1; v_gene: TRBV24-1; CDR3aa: CATRGQADGYTF; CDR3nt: TGTGCCACCAGGGGACAGGCTGATGGCTACACCTTC
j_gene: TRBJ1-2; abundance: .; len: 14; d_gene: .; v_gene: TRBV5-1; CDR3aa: CASSFLGYNYGYTF; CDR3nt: TGCGCCAGCAGCTTCCTGGGCTACAACTATGGCTACACCTTC
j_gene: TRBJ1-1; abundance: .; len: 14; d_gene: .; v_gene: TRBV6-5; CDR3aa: CASTENRVHTEAFF; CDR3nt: TGTGCCAGCACCGAAAACAGGGTGCACACTGAAGCTTTCTTT
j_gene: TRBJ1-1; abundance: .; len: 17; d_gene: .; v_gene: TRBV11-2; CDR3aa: CASSALRARHSNTEAFF; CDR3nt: TGTGCCAGCAGCGCCCTGAGGGCCCGACATAGTAACACTGAAGCTTTCTTT
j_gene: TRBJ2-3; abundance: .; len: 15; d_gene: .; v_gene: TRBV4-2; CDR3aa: CASSQRGMSTDTQYF; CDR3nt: TGTGCCAGCAGCCAAAGGGGGATGAGTACAGATACGCAGTATTTT
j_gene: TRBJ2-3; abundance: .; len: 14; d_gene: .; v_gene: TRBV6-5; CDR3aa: CASSYSGGWVTQYF; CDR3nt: TGTGCCAGCAGTTACTCTGGCGGATGGGTTACGCAGTATTTT
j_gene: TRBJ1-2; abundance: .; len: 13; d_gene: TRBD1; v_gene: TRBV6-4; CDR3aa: CASRRDSSYGYTF; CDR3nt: TGTGCCAGCAGACGGGACAGCTCCTATGGCTACACCTTC
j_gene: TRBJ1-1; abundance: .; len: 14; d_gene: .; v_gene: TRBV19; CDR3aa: CASSIGHRNTEAFF; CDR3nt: TGTGCCAGTAGTATTGGCCACCGGAACACTGAAGCTTTCTTT
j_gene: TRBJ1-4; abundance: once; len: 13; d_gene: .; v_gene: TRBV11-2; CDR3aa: CASSLAQNEKLFF; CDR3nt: TGTGCCAGCAGCTTAGCCCAAAATGAAAAACTGTTTTTT
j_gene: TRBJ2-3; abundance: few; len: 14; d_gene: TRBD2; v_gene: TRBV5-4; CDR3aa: CASRSGGVTDTQYF; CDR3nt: TGTGCCAGCAGATCTGGGGGGGTCACAGATACGCAGTATTTT